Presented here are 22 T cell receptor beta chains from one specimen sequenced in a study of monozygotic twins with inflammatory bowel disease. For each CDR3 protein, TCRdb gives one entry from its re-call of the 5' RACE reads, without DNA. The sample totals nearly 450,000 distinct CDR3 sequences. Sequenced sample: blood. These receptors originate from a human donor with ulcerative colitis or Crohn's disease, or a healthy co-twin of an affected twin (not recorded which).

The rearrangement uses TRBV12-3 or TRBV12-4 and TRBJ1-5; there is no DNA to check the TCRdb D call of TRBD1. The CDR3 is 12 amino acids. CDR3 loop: CASRDSGLAQHF.

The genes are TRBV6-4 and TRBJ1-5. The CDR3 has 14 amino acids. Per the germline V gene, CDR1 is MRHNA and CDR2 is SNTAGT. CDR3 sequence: CASSASLNNQPQHF.

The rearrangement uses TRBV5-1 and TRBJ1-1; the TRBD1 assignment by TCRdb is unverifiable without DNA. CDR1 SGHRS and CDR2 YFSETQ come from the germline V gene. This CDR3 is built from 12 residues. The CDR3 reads CASSAPGVVAFF.

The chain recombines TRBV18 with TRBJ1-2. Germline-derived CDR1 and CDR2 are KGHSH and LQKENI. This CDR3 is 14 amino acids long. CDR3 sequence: CASSPPVGETGYTF.

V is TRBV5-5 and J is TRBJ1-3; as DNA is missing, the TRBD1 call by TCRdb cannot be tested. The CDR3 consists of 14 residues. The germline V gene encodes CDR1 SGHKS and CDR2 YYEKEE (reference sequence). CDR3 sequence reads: CASSQLTAGNTIYF.

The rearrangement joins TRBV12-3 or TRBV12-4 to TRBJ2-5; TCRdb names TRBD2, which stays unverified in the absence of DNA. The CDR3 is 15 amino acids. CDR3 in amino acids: CASTYRPSGMETQYF.

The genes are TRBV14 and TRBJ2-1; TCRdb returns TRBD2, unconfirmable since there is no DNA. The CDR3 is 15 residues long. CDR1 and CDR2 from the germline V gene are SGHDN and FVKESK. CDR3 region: CASSQGGNTHNEQFF.

The CDR3 reads CASSLSGLGGSGELFF. The chain links TRBV27 to TRBJ2-2; checking the TCRdb D call of TRBD1 is not possible without DNA. This CDR3 is built from 16 residues. In germline, CDR1 is MNHEY, CDR2 SMNVEV (reference sequence).

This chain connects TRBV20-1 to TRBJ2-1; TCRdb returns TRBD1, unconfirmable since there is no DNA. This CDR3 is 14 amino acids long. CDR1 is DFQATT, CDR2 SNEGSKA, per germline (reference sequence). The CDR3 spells CSAKDRAIYNEQFF.

The CDR3 sequence is CASSSLAGANTDTQYF. The chain employs TRBV5-1 and TRBJ2-3; lacking DNA, the TRBD1 call made by TCRdb goes unchecked. This CDR3 has 16 amino acids. Germline V lookup: CDR1 SGHRS, CDR2 YFSETQ. The entire variable domain, with the rest obtained from reference TRBV5-1 and TRBJ2-3, is as follows: KAGVTQTPRYLIKTRGQQVTLSCSPISGHRSVSWYQQTPGQGLQFLFEYFSETQRNKGNFPGRFSGRQFSNSRSEMNVSTLELGDSALYLCASSSLAGANTDTQYFGPGTRLTVL.

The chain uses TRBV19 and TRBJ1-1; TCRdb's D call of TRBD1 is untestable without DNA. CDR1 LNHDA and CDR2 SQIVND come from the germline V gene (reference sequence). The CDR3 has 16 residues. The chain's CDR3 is CASSIDPEGLGTEAFF.

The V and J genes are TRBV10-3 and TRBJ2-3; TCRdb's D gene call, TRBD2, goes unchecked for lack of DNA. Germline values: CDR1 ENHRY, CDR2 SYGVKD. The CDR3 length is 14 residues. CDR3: CAISVTAEGDTQYF.

This CDR3 is CASGPGLAGTDTQYF. This sequence joins TRBV7-8 and TRBJ2-3; the D call of TRBD2 rests on TCRdb alone, since no DNA is present to check it. Germline values: CDR1 SGHVS, CDR2 FQNEAQ. The CDR3 is 15 amino acids. Using reference TRBV7-8 and TRBJ2-3 for the parts outside the CDR3, the full variable domain is GAGVSQSPRYKVAKRGQDVALRCDPISGHVSLFWYQQALGQGPEFLTYFQNEAQLDKSGLPSDRFFAERPEGSVSTLKIQRTQQEDSAVYLCASGPGLAGTDTQYFGPGTRLTVL.

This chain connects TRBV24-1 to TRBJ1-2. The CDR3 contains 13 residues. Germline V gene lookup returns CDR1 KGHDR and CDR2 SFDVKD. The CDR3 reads CATSEFDSYGYTF.

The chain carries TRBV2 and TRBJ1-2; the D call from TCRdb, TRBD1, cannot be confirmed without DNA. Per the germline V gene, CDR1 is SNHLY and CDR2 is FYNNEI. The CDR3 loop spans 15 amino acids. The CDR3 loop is CASSERGQGVNGYTF.

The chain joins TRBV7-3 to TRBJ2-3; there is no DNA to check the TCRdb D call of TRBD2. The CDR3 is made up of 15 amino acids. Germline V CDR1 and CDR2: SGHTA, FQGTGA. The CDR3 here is CASSSIAGSVDTQYF.

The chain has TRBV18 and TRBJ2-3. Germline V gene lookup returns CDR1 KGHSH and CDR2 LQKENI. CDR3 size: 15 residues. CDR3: CASSPDGFDTDTQYF.

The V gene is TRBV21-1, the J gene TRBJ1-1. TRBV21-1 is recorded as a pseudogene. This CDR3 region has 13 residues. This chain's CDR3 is CASSKRVDTEAFF.

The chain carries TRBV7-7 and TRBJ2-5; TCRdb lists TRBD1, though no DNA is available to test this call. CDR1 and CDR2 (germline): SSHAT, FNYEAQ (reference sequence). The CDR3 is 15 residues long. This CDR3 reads CASSLDPGGVETQYF.

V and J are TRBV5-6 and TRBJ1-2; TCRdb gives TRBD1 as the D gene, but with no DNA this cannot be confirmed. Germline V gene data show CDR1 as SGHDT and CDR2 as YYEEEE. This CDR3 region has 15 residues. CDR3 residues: CASSRGQGASYGYTF.

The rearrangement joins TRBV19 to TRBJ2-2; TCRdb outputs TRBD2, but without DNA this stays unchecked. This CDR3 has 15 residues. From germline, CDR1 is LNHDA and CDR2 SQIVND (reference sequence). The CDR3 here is CASSPGLAEPGELFF. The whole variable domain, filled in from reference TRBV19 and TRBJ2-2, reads DGGITQSPKYLFRKEGQNVTLSCEQNLNHDAMYWYRQDPGQGLRLIYYSQIVNDFQKGDIAEGYSVSREKKESFPLTVTSAQKNPTAFYLCASSPGLAEPGELFFGEGSRLTVL.

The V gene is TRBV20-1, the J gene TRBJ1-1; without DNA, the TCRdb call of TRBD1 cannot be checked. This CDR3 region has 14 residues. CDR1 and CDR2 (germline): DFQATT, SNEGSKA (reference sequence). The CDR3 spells CSAPPQGARTEAFF.